The 10 T cell receptor beta chains below all came from one sample that was sequenced in a study of shared clonotypes between healthy human individuals. Profiling relied on immunoSEQ multiplex PCR, and the TCRdb table lists in-frame clones only, not all of them. The data hold about 480,000 clones, with 60% to 85% observed a single time. The sample taken for sequencing was PBMCs. These receptors were taken from a woman between 35 and 50 years old in good health. Some clones in this sample may be carry-over from other donors' samples.

The chain combines TRBV6-5 with TRBJ2-1; 7 bases map to TRBD2. The CDR3 contains 11 residues. J was trimmed by 14 bases and V by 10 bases; bases with no gene match: 11. The germline gives CDR1 MNHEY, CDR2 SVGAGI. The CDR3 spells CATATSEREFF. CDR3 DNA sequence: TGTGCCACCGCCACTAGCGAAAGGGAGTTCTTC.

This clone was counted ten times or more. The gene calls are TRBV18 and TRBJ1-5; D uncertain. The CDR3 is 14 amino acids. Germline V gene data show CDR1 as KGHSH and CDR2 as LQKENI. Between the trimmed V and J ends, which lost 3 bases and 2 bases, there was a span of 8 bases. Here the CDR3 reads CASSPAVGNQPQHF. Written as DNA, the CDR3 is TGTGCCAGCTCACCCGCTGTGGGCAATCAGCCCCAGCATTTT.

The chain carries TRBV5-1 and TRBJ1-5; no firm D call. This CDR3 is built from 14 residues. The V end lost 3 bases, the J end lost 5 bases, and 12 bases lay between the germline ends. Germline assignment: CDR1 SGHRS and CDR2 YFSETQ. The CDR3 reads CASSSGELHQPQHF. In DNA form, the CDR3 reads TGCGCCAGCAGCTCTGGGGAACTCCATCAGCCCCAGCATTTT.

In this sample, this clone turned up a few times. The chain joins TRBV19 to TRBJ1-5; 7 nucleotides match TRBD1. J gave up 2 bases and V 4 bases, and 5 bases lay outside the gene matches. The CDR3 runs 15 residues. Germline CDR1 reads LNHDA; CDR2 reads SQIVND (reference sequence). CDR3 bases: TGTGCCAGTAGTAGGGACAGTTTTGGCAATCAGCCCCAGCATTTT. Translated, it gives CASSRDSFGNQPQHF. The full variable domain, completed using reference TRBV19 and TRBJ1-5, is DGGITQSPKYLFRKEGQNVTLSCEQNLNHDAMYWYRQDPGQGLRLIYYSQIVNDFQKGDIAEGYSVSREKKESFPLTVTSAQKNPTAFYLCASSRDSFGNQPQHFGDGTRLSIL.

This chain uses TRBV28 with TRBJ2-2; no firm D call. Per germline, CDR1 MDHEN and CDR2 SYDVKM. The CDR3 has 13 residues. V was shortened by 6 bases and J by 4 bases, with 9 bases between the two germline ends. The CDR3 DNA is TGTGCCAGCAGCCGAGAGGTCACCGGGGAGCTGTTTTTT. This gives the protein CASSREVTGELFF.

The genes are TRBV6-7 and TRBJ2-7; tentatively, D is TRBD2 (6 bases). TRBV6-7 is labeled an ORF, and its function is uncertain. This CDR3 is 13 amino acids long. The germline V and J ends were trimmed by 6 bases and 3 bases, with 12 bases remaining between them. CDR3 sequence: CASSLVGGYEQYF. CDR3 in DNA: TGTGCCAGCAGCCTTGTGGGGGGCTACGAGCAGTACTTC.

V gene TRBV5-4 combines with J gene TRBJ2-7, with 11 bases matching TRBD2. The germline V gene encodes CDR1 SGHNT and CDR2 YYREEE (reference sequence). J was trimmed by 0 bases and V by 4 bases; bases with no gene match: 3. CDR3 length equals 15 residues. In DNA, the CDR3 is TGTGCCAGCAGCGGGGGACTAGCGGACTCCTACGAGCAGTACTTC. This translates into CASSGGLADSYEQYF.

Remarks on this clone: This may arise from a read error, as a much more abundant clone is one base away. The chain carries TRBV6-6 and TRBJ1-4; TRBD1 aligns across 10 bases. After removal of 6 bases from V and 8 bases from J, the junction contained 0 bases not matched to a gene. Germline loops: CDR1 MNHNY, CDR2 SVGAGI (reference sequence). CDR3 length: 12 residues. DNA of the CDR3: TGTGCCAGCAGGACAGGGGGCGAAAAACTGTTTTTT. Its translation: CASRTGGEKLFF.

This clone was found a few times. The rearrangement joins TRBV7-9 to TRBJ1-2; D gene ambiguous. This CDR3 is built from 14 residues. Germline V gene data show CDR1 as SEHNR and CDR2 as FQNEAQ (reference sequence). V was pared by 1 base and J by 8 bases, with 14 bases between. The CDR3 DNA sequence: TGTGCCAGCAGCTTAGTCCCGGGGATGGACGGCTACACCTTC. This gives the protein CASSLVPGMDGYTF.

The chain employs TRBV27 and TRBJ1-5, with 7 bases identical to TRBD1. Germline V CDR1 and CDR2: MNHEY, SMNVEV (reference sequence). This CDR3 is 19 amino acids long. J lost 2 bases, V lost 8 bases, and 21 bases had no gene match. CDR3: CASGHTPGQPAYGNQPQHF. In nucleotides, the CDR3 is TGTGCCAGCGGCCATACGCCGGGACAGCCCGCTTATGGCAATCAGCCCCAGCATTTT.